One and the same sample provided the 24 T cell receptor beta chains below, sequenced in a study of blood T cell repertoires in COVID-19. Libraries were prepared by immunoSEQ multiplex PCR; TCRdb keeps only in-frame clonotypes and omits some of them. The sample shows about 80,000 clones, more than 65% of them seen only once. The source material was peripheral blood. The receptors derive from an elderly man with acute or convalescent COVID-19.

A note on this clone: Other DNA sequences from this sample encode an identical CDR3 as well. The V call is TRBV5-1, the J call TRBJ2-2; TRBD2 agrees at 7 bases. CDR1 and CDR2 from the germline V gene are SGHRS and YFSETQ. The CDR3 is 15 amino acids. J lost 4 bases, V lost 2 bases, and 5 bases had no gene match. The CDR3 DNA is TGCGCCAGCAGCTTTGGGACGGGGGGCACCGGGGAGCTGTTTTTT. Its translation: CASSFGTGGTGELFF.

This clone turned up a few times. The V gene is TRBV3-1 (or the pseudogene TRBV3-2), the J gene TRBJ2-7; TRBD2 might be the D (6 bases). Trimming took off 8 bases at V and 5 bases at J, with 16 bases between the two ends. This CDR3 comprises 13 residues. CDR1 and CDR2 (germline): LGHDT, YNNKEL (reference sequence). CDR3 loop: CASGTRGGNEQYF. CDR3 DNA sequence: TGTGCCAGCGGAACTCGCGGAGGGAACGAGCAGTACTTC.

This chain uses TRBV5-5 with TRBJ1-3; D might be TRBD1 (5 bases). Trimming pared 4 bases from V and 0 bases from J, leaving 11 bases between. The length of the CDR3 is 15 residues. The V gene's germline CDR1 is SGHKS and CDR2 YYEKEE (reference sequence). CDR3 DNA: TGTGCCAGCAGCCCCGACAGCTTCTCTGGAAACACCATATATTTT. This encodes CASSPDSFSGNTIYF.

The V and J genes are TRBV20-1 and TRBJ1-4, with a possible D match to TRBD1 (5 bases). The germline V gene has CDR1 DFQATT and CDR2 SNEGSKA (reference sequence). The CDR3 runs 15 residues. V shed 3 bases and J shed 2 bases, with 13 bases lying between them. CDR3 bases: TGCAGTGCTAGTCGACCAGGGCTGACTAATGAAAAACTGTTTTTT. It is translated as CSASRPGLTNEKLFF.

The chain uses TRBV25-1 and TRBJ1-3, with 7 bases that match TRBD1. CDR3 length: 15 amino acids. Germline trimming cut 4 bases from V and 3 bases from J; bases unmatched to any gene: 6. The germline V gene has CDR1 MGHDK and CDR2 SYGVNS. The CDR3 nucleotides are TGTGCCAGCAGTGCGCACAGGGGAAGTGGAAACACCATATATTTT. Its protein product is CASSAHRGSGNTIYF.

The chain recombines TRBV7-6 with TRBJ2-2; 9 bases match TRBD1. This CDR3 region has 16 residues. V was pared by 5 bases and J by 7 bases, with 11 bases of the junction left unmatched. Germline V gene data show CDR1 as SGHVS and CDR2 as FNYEAQ. CDR3 nucleotides: TGTGCCAGCAGCCTCCCCGCCGGGACAGGGAGCGGGGAGCTGTTTTTT. Its protein is CASSLPAGTGSGELFF.

The chain combines TRBV19 with TRBJ2-7, with D maybe TRBD2 (6 bases). CDR1 LNHDA and CDR2 SQIVND come from the germline V gene (reference sequence). V lost 4 bases and J lost 6, with 16 bases in between. This CDR3 contains 14 residues. The CDR3 loop is CASSTGGGVSEQYF. The CDR3 DNA sequence: TGTGCCAGTAGTACTGGTGGCGGGGTTAGCGAGCAGTACTTC.

Only one count was recorded for this clone. The V call is TRBV5-6, the J call TRBJ2-1, with TRBD2 as a possible D gene (6 bases). Deletions cut 1 base from V and 0 bases from J, with 20 bases between. From germline, CDR1 is SGHDT and CDR2 YYEEEE. CDR3 length equals 19 residues. The CDR3 DNA sequence: TGTGCCAGCAGCTTGAAGGGGCGGGGCAGAACGAGCTCCTACAATGAGCAGTTCTTC. Its protein is CASSLKGRGRTSSYNEQFF.

This clone was counted only a few times. The chain uses TRBV4-1 and TRBJ2-5; 9 bases match TRBD1. J was trimmed by 5 bases and V by 3 bases; bases with no gene match: 13. CDR1 MGHRA and CDR2 YSYEKL come from the germline V gene. CDR3 length: 17 amino acids. The CDR3 is CASSQLGGTGSVETQYF. The CDR3 DNA follows: TGCGCCAGCAGCCAGCTGGGGGGGACAGGGAGCGTGGAGACCCAGTACTTC.

This clone was counted only a few times. The chain joins TRBV9 to TRBJ1-2; TRBD1 matches at 7 bases. The CDR3 has 13 amino acids. Germline CDR1 reads SGDLS; CDR2 reads YYNGEE. The ends lost 4 bases at V and 4 bases at J; junction bases unmatched: 4. CDR3 amino acids: CASSPGTVYGYTF. The CDR3 nucleotides are TGTGCCAGCAGCCCGGGGACAGTCTATGGCTACACCTTC.

The genes are TRBV7-2 and TRBJ2-2; 9 bases align to TRBD2. Trimming cost V 7 bases and J 2 bases; bases outside gene matches: 5. Germline CDR1 is SGHTA and CDR2 is FQGNSA. The CDR3 totals 15 residues. The CDR3: CASTFSGGNTGELFF. The CDR3 DNA reads TGTGCCAGCACCTTTAGCGGGGGAAACACCGGGGAGCTGTTTTTT.

As regards this clone: Distinct nucleotide sequences in the sample also encode this CDR3. The rearrangement links TRBV19 to TRBJ1-2, with D perhaps TRBD1 (6 bases). Germline V gene sequence: CDR1 LNHDA, CDR2 SQIVND (reference sequence). Trimming shortened V by 3 bases and J by 4 bases, and 12 bases separated the two germline ends. CDR3 length equals 14 residues. The CDR3 nucleotides are TGTGCCAGTAGTATTAATTCAGGGGTCTATGGCTACACCTTC. Translating it yields CASSINSGVYGYTF.

The V call is TRBV19, the J call TRBJ1-6, with D possibly matching TRBD1 (5 bases). CDR1 is LNHDA and CDR2 is SQIVND in the germline V gene (reference sequence). Trimming pared 7 bases from V and 2 bases from J, leaving 12 bases between. The CDR3 has 15 amino acids. The CDR3 DNA follows: TGTGCCAGTAACGGAGGGGTTACCTATAATTCACCCCTCCACTTT. It yields the protein CASNGGVTYNSPLHF.

This clone was seen only a few times. This rearrangement joins TRBV5-4 to TRBJ2-1; maybe TRBD2 (6 bases). The CDR3 length is 15 residues. V lost 5 bases to trimming and J lost 0 bases, with 12 bases between them. The germline V gene has CDR1 SGHNT and CDR2 YYREEE (reference sequence). The CDR3 sequence is CASRKGTGSYNEQFF. The DNA of the CDR3 is TGTGCCAGCAGAAAAGGGACTGGCTCCTACAATGAGCAGTTCTTC.

J is TRBJ2-6 and V is TRBV7-3, with 11 bases matching TRBD2. The J segment lost 0 bases and the V segment lost 3 bases, leaving 10 bases of the junction unmatched. The V gene's germline CDR1 is SGHTA and CDR2 FQGTGA. There are 20 residues in the CDR3. The CDR3 DNA reads as TGTGCCAGCAGCTTTCGACTAGCGGGGAGTTGGAGCTCTGGGGCCAACGTCCTGACTTTC. Translation gives CASSFRLAGSWSSGANVLTF.

The chain has TRBV3-1 (or the pseudogene TRBV3-2) and TRBJ1-1, with TRBD1 matching over 8 bases. The CDR3 totals 15 residues. V was pared by 0 bases and J by 12 bases, with 12 bases of the junction left unmatched. Germline CDR1 is LGHDT and CDR2 is YNNKEL (reference sequence). In nucleotides, the CDR3 is TGTGCCAGCAGCCAAGATACAGGGGTTCAGGGGGCTACTTTCTTT. It specifies CASSQDTGVQGATFF.

This sequence joins TRBV9 and TRBJ1-1; 7 bases are shared with TRBD1. The CDR3 covers 15 residues. V gave up 4 bases and J gave up 0 bases; unmatched junction bases: 6. Germline V gives CDR1 SGDLS, CDR2 YYNGEE. The CDR3 nucleotides are TGTGCCAGCAGCAAGGCAGGGGGAATGAACACTGAAGCTTTCTTT. Translation gives CASSKAGGMNTEAFF. Full variable domain (missing parts from reference TRBV9 and TRBJ1-1): DSGVTQTPKHLITATGQRVTLRCSPRSGDLSVYWYQQSLDQGLQFLIQYYNGEERAKGNILERFSAQQFPDLHSELNLSSLELGDSALYFCASSKAGGMNTEAFFGQGTRLTVV.

The chain carries TRBV27 and TRBJ2-3, with a possible D match to TRBD2 (7 bases). V was shortened by 0 bases and J by 1 base, with 11 bases between the two germline ends. Germline V lookup: CDR1 MNHEY, CDR2 SMNVEV (reference sequence). CDR3 size: 16 residues. CDR3 region: CASSLSAGAGTDTQYF. DNA for the CDR3: TGTGCCAGCAGTTTATCGGCGGGGGCTGGCACAGATACGCAGTATTTT.

This chain uses TRBV28 with TRBJ1-1, with D tentatively TRBD1 (6 bases). Germline V gene lookup returns CDR1 MDHEN and CDR2 SYDVKM. The CDR3 spans 15 residues. The V gene lost 8 bases and the J gene lost 0 bases, with 16 bases spanning the gap. The CDR3 sequence: CASLVPGAMNTEAFF. The CDR3 DNA follows: TGTGCCAGCCTCGTCCCAGGGGCTATGAACACTGAAGCTTTCTTT.

The chain links TRBV24-1 to TRBJ1-1, with TRBD1 matching over 7 bases. The CDR3 sequence is 13 residues long. V shed 3 bases, J shed 6 bases, and the junction held 3 bases outside the gene matches. Germline CDR1 KGHDR, CDR2 SFDVKD. This CDR3 is CATSDPTGAEAFF. In DNA form, the CDR3 reads TGTGCCACCAGTGATCCAACAGGGGCTGAAGCTTTCTTT.

The table lists this clone with a few counts. The V gene is TRBV7-2, the J gene TRBJ2-7; maybe TRBD1 (6 bases). Deletions cut 5 bases from V and 3 bases from J, with 14 bases between. The CDR3 is 14 residues long. Germline V gene sequence: CDR1 SGHTA, CDR2 FQGNSA. The CDR3 DNA reads TGTGCCAGCAGCCGTCCGGGACAAGTCTACGAGCAGTACTTC. Protein: CASSRPGQVYEQYF.

The rearrangement links TRBV12-3 or TRBV12-4 to TRBJ1-2; D not resolved. V dropped 5 bases and J dropped 8 bases, with 12 bases sitting between them. This CDR3 is built from 12 residues. CDR3 region: CASSPDQRGYTF. For the CDR3, the DNA is TGTGCCAGCAGTCCCGACCAGAGGGGCTACACCTTC.

The chain uses TRBV6-5 and TRBJ1-1; 7 bases agree with TRBD1. Trimming removed 6 bases from V and 4 bases from J; junction bases left unmatched: 11. There are 15 residues in the CDR3. Germline V lookup: CDR1 MNHEY, CDR2 SVGAGI. The CDR3 DNA follows: TGTGCCAGCAGCTCGACAGGGATCGTCGCCACTGAAGCTTTCTTT. Protein: CASSSTGIVATEAFF.

This clone was counted once. Here the CDR3 reads CASSSPISGLGDTQYF. Here the CDR3 DNA reads TGTGCCAGCAGCTCCCCGATTAGCGGGTTGGGGGATACGCAGTATTTT. The V gene is TRBV3-1 (or the pseudogene TRBV3-2), the J gene TRBJ2-3, with 7 nucleotides matching TRBD2. The CDR3 loop spans 16 amino acids. CDR1 and CDR2 (germline): LGHDT, YNNKEL (reference sequence). After removal of 5 bases from V and 6 bases from J, the junction contained 14 bases not matched to a gene.